Detailed here is one T cell receptor beta chain. Antigen: not known. These data belong to a study of shared clonotypes between healthy human individuals. With 0 bases removed from V and 2 bases from J, the gap between germline ends came to 17 bases. The CDR3 consists of 19 residues. Germline loops: CDR1 LNHDA, CDR2 SQIVND (reference sequence). General study results and limits: Richness estimates generally favored naive over memory subsets.

Clones were read by immunoSEQ multiplex PCR, and TCRdb kept only the in-frame ones, dropping some. The sample holds roughly 1,000,000 clones; about four fifths are singletons and the top ten take around 0.47%. Sequenced sample: memory CD4+ T cells from PBMCs. Subset indicated: CD45RA-negative fraction. The origin of this receptor is a man younger than 35 in good health. Some clones in this sample may be carry-over from other donors' samples. The J gene is TRBJ2-6, the V gene TRBV19; no clear D gene. The CDR3 nucleotides read TGTGCCAGTAGTATAGATCAAAGGGCTTCCCCCACTGGGGCCAACGTCCTGACTTTC. This sequence encodes CASSIDQRASPTGANVLTF.